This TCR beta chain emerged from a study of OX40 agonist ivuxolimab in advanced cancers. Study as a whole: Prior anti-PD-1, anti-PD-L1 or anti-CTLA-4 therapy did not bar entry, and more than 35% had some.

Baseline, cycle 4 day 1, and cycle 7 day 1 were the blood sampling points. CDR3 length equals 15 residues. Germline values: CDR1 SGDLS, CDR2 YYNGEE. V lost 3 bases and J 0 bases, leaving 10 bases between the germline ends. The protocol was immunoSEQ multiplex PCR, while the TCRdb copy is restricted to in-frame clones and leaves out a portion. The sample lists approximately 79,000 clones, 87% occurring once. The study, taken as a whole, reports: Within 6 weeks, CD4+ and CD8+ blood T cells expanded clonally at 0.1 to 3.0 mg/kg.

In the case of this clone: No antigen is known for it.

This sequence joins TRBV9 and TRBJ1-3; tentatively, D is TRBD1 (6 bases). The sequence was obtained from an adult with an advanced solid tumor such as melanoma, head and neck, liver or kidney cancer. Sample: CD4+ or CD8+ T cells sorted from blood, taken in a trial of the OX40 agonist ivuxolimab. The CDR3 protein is CASSATGYSGNTIYF. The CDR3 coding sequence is TGTGCCAGCAGCGCGACAGGTTACTCTGGAAACACCATATATTTT.